This T cell receptor (beta chain) was profiled in a study of blood T cell repertoires in COVID-19. There are 14 residues in the CDR3. Germline-derived CDR1 and CDR2 are SEHNR and FQNEAQ (reference sequence). Trimming left V 1 base short and J 4 bases short, with 10 bases between. Sequencing was performed with immunoSEQ multiplex PCR; in TCRdb, only in-frame clones are kept and a portion is missing. The sample yields around 47,000 clones, nearly 70% seen once. Sequences were obtained from peripheral blood. V is TRBV7-9 and J is TRBJ2-5; no clear D gene. The clonotype comes from an elderly man with acute or convalescent COVID-19. Here the CDR3 reads CASSLGLIGETQYF. Written as DNA, the CDR3 is TGTGCCAGCAGCTTAGGTCTGATCGGAGAGACCCAGTACTTC.